This T cell receptor (beta chain) appears in the sequencing data of a study of T cells in Graves' hyperthyroidism and ophthalmopathy. Study-level findings and limits: Before onset, by a median of around six months, the model predicted ophthalmopathy.

With respect to this clonotype: No antigen is known for it.

V was shortened by 5 bases and J by 8 bases, with 10 bases between the two germline ends. This CDR3 has 12 residues. The V gene's germline CDR1 is MNHEY and CDR2 SVGEGT. What was amplified from RNA transcripts were TCR beta CDR3 regions. A set of HTBI primers served as the primers for a first-round RT-PCR of the TCR CDR3. TCRdb analysed the multiplex PCR reads with MiXCR anew, one entry per CDR3 protein. The table lists around 300,000 distinct CDR3 sequences, about 14% of them singletons, with approximately 25% in the top ten. Patients aged 18 to 65 had newly diagnosed hyperthyroidism of under 2 months' duration.

The chain has TRBV6-2 or TRBV6-3 and TRBJ2-1, with D perhaps matching TRBD2 (6 bases). This clonotype was obtained from a woman under 40 with Graves' hyperthyroidism. The specimen sequenced was blood. CDR3 DNA: TGTGCCAGCAGTCTGACTAGGGATGAGCAGTTCTTC. It codes for CASSLTRDEQFF.